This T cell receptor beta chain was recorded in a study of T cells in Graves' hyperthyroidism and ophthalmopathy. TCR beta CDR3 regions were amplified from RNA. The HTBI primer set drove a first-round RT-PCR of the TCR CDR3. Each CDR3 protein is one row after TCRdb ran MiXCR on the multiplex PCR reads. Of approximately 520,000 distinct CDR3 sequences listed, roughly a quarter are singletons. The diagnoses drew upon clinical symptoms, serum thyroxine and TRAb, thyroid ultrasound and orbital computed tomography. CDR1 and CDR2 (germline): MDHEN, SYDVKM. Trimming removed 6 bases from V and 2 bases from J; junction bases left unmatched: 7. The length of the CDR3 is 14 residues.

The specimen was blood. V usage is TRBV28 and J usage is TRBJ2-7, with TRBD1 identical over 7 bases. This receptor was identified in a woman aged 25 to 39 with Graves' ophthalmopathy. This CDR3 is CASRSPGGTYEQYF. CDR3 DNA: TGTGCCAGCAGGAGCCCAGGGGGAACCTACGAGCAGTACTTC. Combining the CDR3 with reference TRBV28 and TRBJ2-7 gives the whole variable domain DVKVTQSSRYLVKRTGEKVFLECVQDMDHENMFWYRQDPGLGLRLIYFSYDVKMKEKGDIPEGYSVSREKKERFSLILESASTNQTSMYLCASRSPGGTYEQYFGPGTRLTVT.